This note documents a single T cell receptor beta chain sequence. No antigen is known for it. This sample is drawn from a study of cytomegalovirus exposure and HLA in healthy donors. Germline V gene data show CDR1 as SGDLS and CDR2 as YYNGEE. The CDR3 spans 16 residues. The V gene end was trimmed by 3 bases and the J gene end by 4 bases; junction bases not matched to a gene: 7. Points from the study as a whole: TCR sequences were mostly rare, though some public TCRs occurred in many donors.

Libraries were prepared by immunoSEQ multiplex PCR; TCRdb keeps only in-frame clonotypes and omits some of them. The sample holds 200,000 to 250,000 clones; roughly 89% are singletons and the top ten take 2.6%. Sample: PBMCs. The rearrangement joins TRBV9 to TRBJ2-3; the match to TRBD2 covers 11 bases. This clonotype originated in a man aged 18 to 29 in good health and CMV-seronegative. The CDR3 reads CASSGRTSGSSDTQYF. The CDR3 bases are TGTGCCAGCAGCGGGCGGACTAGCGGGTCTTCAGATACGCAGTATTTT.